A single sample is the source of the 31 T cell receptor beta chains below, sequenced in a study of T cell repertoires in cytomegalovirus infection. No antigens are known for them. One entry per CDR3 protein, called by TCRdb with MiXCR from the reads. The data hold roughly 340,000 distinct CDR3 sequences, with about 29% observed a single time. This material consisted of cultured PBMCs, taken from culture after CMV antigen stimulation. The receptors were sampled from a human donor in good health (CMV status not recorded). Some clones in this sample may be carry-over from other donors' samples.

This clonotype came up a few times. The chain employs TRBV19 and TRBJ2-7; 12 bases align to TRBD1. The CDR3 length is 13 residues. The germline gives CDR1 LNHDA, CDR2 SQIVND (reference sequence). With 4 bases clipped from V and 8 bases from J, the junction kept 3 bases outside the gene matches. CDR3 nucleotides: TGTGCCAGTAGTACCGGGACAGGGGGCAAGCAGTACTTC. Its protein product is CASSTGTGGKQYF.

The chain combines TRBV10-3 with TRBJ1-2; 7 bases are a match to TRBD1. The trim removed 8 bases at V and 2 bases at J, leaving 2 bases unmatched. The CDR3 covers 12 residues. From germline, CDR1 is ENHRY and CDR2 SYGVKD. CDR3 in amino acids: CAIRDSNYGYTF. The DNA of the CDR3 is TGTGCCATCCGGGACAGCAACTATGGCTACACCTTC.

The count of this clonotype is one. The chain employs TRBV29-1 and TRBJ2-1; TRBD1 aligns across 7 bases. The V gene end was trimmed by 7 bases and the J gene end by 5 bases; junction bases not matched to a gene: 8. CDR1 is SQVTM, CDR2 ANQGSEA, per germline. This CDR3 comprises 13 residues. CDR3 protein: CSAPGQMNNEQFF. CDR3 DNA sequence: TGCAGCGCCCCGGGACAGATGAACAATGAGCAGTTCTTC.

This chain connects TRBV2 to TRBJ2-7, with 15 bases matching TRBD2. The germline gives CDR1 SNHLY, CDR2 FYNNEI. Trimming removed 6 bases from V and 5 bases from J; junction bases left unmatched: 11. The CDR3 has 17 amino acids. This CDR3 is CASSLPGTSGGSDEQYF. The CDR3 DNA reads TGTGCCAGCAGCCTCCCCGGGACTAGCGGGGGGTCGGACGAGCAGTACTTC. Looking up the rest from reference TRBV2 and TRBJ2-7 gives the full variable domain: EPEVTQTPSHQVTQMGQEVILRCVPISNHLYFYWYRQILGQKVEFLVSFYNNEISEKSEIFDDQFSVERPDGSNFTLKIRSTKLEDSAMYFCASSLPGTSGGSDEQYFGPGTRLTVT.

The chain recombines TRBV7-9 with TRBJ1-1; D uncertain. The germline V and J ends were trimmed by 0 bases and 4 bases, with 9 bases remaining between them. Germline lookup yields CDR1 SEHNR and CDR2 FQNEAQ (reference sequence). This CDR3 is 14 amino acids long. CDR3 bases: TGTGCCAGCAGCTTAGCGCACGCTCCCACTGAAGCTTTCTTT. This codes for CASSLAHAPTEAFF.

The rearrangement links TRBV27 to TRBJ1-5; 10 nucleotides agree with TRBD1. The J segment lost 4 bases and the V segment lost 5 bases, leaving 11 bases of the junction unmatched. CDR1 is MNHEY and CDR2 is SMNVEV in the germline V gene (reference sequence). The CDR3 is 17 amino acids. The CDR3 region is CASSRQGARGDNQPQHF. The CDR3 DNA follows: TGTGCCAGCAGTCGACAGGGGGCGCGGGGGGATAATCAGCCCCAGCATTTT.

The J gene is TRBJ2-7, the V gene TRBV3-1; 8 bases match TRBD2. The CDR3 extends over 17 amino acids. Germline V gene sequence: CDR1 LGHDT, CDR2 YNNKEL (reference sequence). V lost 0 bases and J lost 3; bases outside the gene matches: 10. The CDR3 sequence: CASSQDSRREGFYEQYF. The CDR3 nucleotides read TGTGCCAGCAGCCAAGATTCTCGACGGGAGGGGTTCTACGAGCAGTACTTC.

This clonotype was counted a few times. This chain links TRBV19 with TRBJ2-1; maybe TRBD2 (6 bases). The germline V and J ends were trimmed by 6 bases and 6 bases, with 12 bases remaining between them. Germline CDR1 reads LNHDA; CDR2 reads SQIVND (reference sequence). The CDR3 covers 13 residues. CDR3 amino acids: CASSEKTSNEQFF. In DNA form, the CDR3 reads TGTGCCAGTAGCGAAAAGACTAGCAATGAGCAGTTCTTC. The whole variable domain, remainder taken from reference TRBV19 and TRBJ2-1, is DGGITQSPKYLFRKEGQNVTLSCEQNLNHDAMYWYRQDPGQGLRLIYYSQIVNDFQKGDIAEGYSVSREKKESFPLTVTSAQKNPTAFYLCASSEKTSNEQFFGPGTRLTVL.

A note on this clonotype: A junction end diverges from the germline sequence, so it may reflect a read error. J is TRBJ2-7 and V is TRBV7-9, with a weak D call TRBD1 (6 bases). The germline V gene encodes CDR1 SEHNR and CDR2 FQNEAQ (reference sequence). The CDR3 runs to 12 residues. The CDR3 is CASSLGGQRLDF. In DNA, the CDR3 is TGTGCCAGCAGCTTAGGCGGACAGCGTCTGGACTTC.

V is TRBV27 and J is TRBJ2-1; D may be TRBD2 (6 bases). CDR3 size: 16 residues. V shed 10 bases and J shed 2 bases, with 21 bases lying between them. The germline V gene encodes CDR1 MNHEY and CDR2 SMNVEV (reference sequence). Written as DNA, the CDR3 is TGTGCCACCCACCACCTTGGCGGAGGGACCTACAATGAGCAGTTCTTC. Residues: CATHHLGGGTYNEQFF.

This chain links TRBV10-3 with TRBJ1-1, with D unresolved. The CDR3 is 15 amino acids. Germline CDR1 reads ENHRY; CDR2 reads SYGVKD. Trimming cost V 1 base and J 0 bases, with 9 bases left between them. The CDR3 bases are TGTGCCATCAGTGAGTTTGGGAGGATGAACACTGAAGCTTTCTTT. Translation gives CAISEFGRMNTEAFF.

This clonotype has at least ten counts. Written as DNA, the CDR3 is TGTGCCAGCAGCTTAATAGGGACGGGATTTAATGAAAAACTGTTTTTT. It specifies CASSLIGTGFNEKLFF. The rearrangement links TRBV7-2 to TRBJ1-4, with D maybe TRBD1 (5 bases). V gave up 2 bases and J gave up 4 bases, with 14 bases separating them. This CDR3 spans 16 amino acids. The V gene's germline CDR1 is SGHTA and CDR2 FQGNSA.

This clonotype occurred a few times. The chain couples TRBV7-8 to TRBJ1-1; D is uncertain. CDR1 is SGHVS, CDR2 FQNEAQ, per germline. The CDR3 covers 13 residues. Trimming removed 4 bases at V and 4 bases at J, with 10 bases between. For the CDR3, the DNA is TGTGCCAGCAGCTCAAGGATGGGCACTGAAGCTTTCTTT. It encodes CASSSRMGTEAFF.

V gene TRBV5-6 combines with J gene TRBJ2-1; TRBD2 aligns across 13 bases. The CDR3 totals 19 residues. The germline CDR1 and CDR2 sequences are SGHDT and YYEEEE. The J segment lost 7 bases and the V segment lost 4 bases, leaving 17 bases of the junction unmatched. The CDR3 nucleotides are TGTGCCAGCAGCCAAGGACTAGCGGGAGAATGGGTCAGGGGGAATGAGCAGTTCTTC. It encodes CASSQGLAGEWVRGNEQFF.

The genes are TRBV7-9 and TRBJ2-1; TRBD2 might be the D (5 bases). CDR3 size: 15 residues. The germline CDR1 and CDR2 sequences are SEHNR and FQNEAQ (reference sequence). The ends were cut back, 2 bases at V and 2 bases at J, with 10 bases in the middle. The CDR3 region is CASSLPAETYNEQFF. The CDR3 nucleotides read TGTGCCAGCAGCTTACCAGCGGAGACCTACAATGAGCAGTTCTTC. The variable domain in full, with the rest retrieved from reference TRBV7-9 and TRBJ2-1, is DTGVSQNPRHKITKRGQNVTFRCDPISEHNRLYWYRQTLGQGPEFLTYFQNEAQLEKSRLLSDRFSAERPKGSFSTLEIQRTEQGDSAMYLCASSLPAETYNEQFFGPGTRLTVL.

The gene calls are TRBV19 and TRBJ1-4, with D possibly matching TRBD1 (5 bases). Between the trimmed V and J ends, which lost 3 bases and 3 bases, there was a span of 14 bases. The CDR3 loop spans 16 amino acids. Germline V CDR1 and CDR2: LNHDA, SQIVND (reference sequence). The CDR3 is CASSIRGSASNEKLFF. In nucleotides, the CDR3 is TGTGCCAGTAGTATCCGGGGCTCAGCTTCTAATGAAAAACTGTTTTTT. Full variable domain (rest looked up from reference TRBV19 and TRBJ1-4): DGGITQSPKYLFRKEGQNVTLSCEQNLNHDAMYWYRQDPGQGLRLIYYSQIVNDFQKGDIAEGYSVSREKKESFPLTVTSAQKNPTAFYLCASSIRGSASNEKLFFGSGTQLSVL.

This clonotype was detected only a few times. This chain connects TRBV5-6 to TRBJ1-3; no definite D call. This CDR3 comprises 16 residues. Germline assignment: CDR1 SGHDT and CDR2 YYEEEE. Trimming shortened V by 0 bases and J by 4 bases, and 14 bases separated the two germline ends. Here the CDR3 reads CASSLGPGSGGNTIYF. Here the CDR3 DNA reads TGTGCCAGCAGCTTGGGCCCGGGGTCGGGCGGAAACACCATATATTTT.

This sequence joins TRBV5-1 and TRBJ1-1; no reliable D call. V lost 7 bases to trimming and J lost 1 base, with 11 bases between them. CDR1 SGHRS and CDR2 YFSETQ come from the germline V gene. The CDR3 totals 13 residues. CDR3 DNA sequence: TGCGCCAGCCGCCTACAGCCGAACACTGAAGCTTTCTTT. This translates into CASRLQPNTEAFF.

Details on this clonotype: Compared with germline, one end of the junction differs, possibly owing to a read error. The V and J genes are TRBV7-4 and TRBJ2-3; 8 positions match TRBD2. Germline V CDR1 and CDR2: SGHVT, SQSDAQ. CDR3 size: 16 residues. The CDR3 DNA reads as TGTGACAGCAGCGCGGGGGGCTACCGACTCACAGATACGCAGTATTTT. Its translation: CDSSAGGYRLTDTQYF.

This clonotype was counted at least ten times. The chain carries TRBV7-3 and TRBJ1-5; D gene ambiguous. V lost 1 base to trimming and J lost 8 bases, with 24 bases between them. Per germline, CDR1 SGHTA and CDR2 FQGTGA. CDR3 length equals 18 residues. The CDR3: CASSLRTVRGLRKKPQHF. In nucleotides, the CDR3 is TGTGCCAGCAGCTTAAGGACGGTGAGAGGACTGAGGAAAAAGCCCCAGCATTTT. Variable domain in full (rest from reference TRBV7-3 and TRBJ1-5): GAGVSQTPSNKVTEKGKYVELRCDPISGHTALYWYRQSLGQGPEFLIYFQGTGAADDSGLPNDRFFAVRPEGSVSTLKIQRTERGDSAVYLCASSLRTVRGLRKKPQHFGDGTRLSIL.

The sample holds many counts of this clonotype. The chain combines TRBV7-2 with TRBJ1-1; no clear D gene. Trimming pared 3 bases from V and 5 bases from J, leaving 7 bases between. The length of the CDR3 is 12 residues. Germline loops: CDR1 SGHTA, CDR2 FQGNSA. The CDR3 is CASSFRETEAFF. The CDR3 DNA follows: TGTGCCAGCAGCTTTCGGGAGACTGAAGCTTTCTTT. The variable domain in full, with the rest retrieved from reference TRBV7-2 and TRBJ1-1, is GAGVSQSPSNKVTEKGKDVELRCDPISGHTALYWYRQSLGQGLEFLIYFQGNSAPDKSGLPSDRFSAERTGGSVSTLTIQRTQQEDSAVYLCASSFRETEAFFGQGTRLTVV.

Points on this clonotype: Germline and junction disagree at one end, which may indicate a read error. The chain is built from TRBV29-1 and TRBJ2-4, with TRBD1 matching 7 bases. Germline CDR1 and CDR2: SQVTM and ANQGSEA. The CDR3 totals 12 residues. The CDR3 DNA is TGCAGCGTCAGGACAGGTTTAGACATTCAATACTTC. This gives the protein CSVRTGLDIQYF.

This clonotype has a handful of counts. The chain combines TRBV18 with TRBJ1-1; 7 bases map to TRBD1. J was trimmed by 4 bases and V by 5 bases; bases with no gene match: 13. CDR1 and CDR2 (germline): KGHSH, LQKENI. This CDR3 is 16 amino acids long. Written as DNA, the CDR3 is TGTGCCAGCTCAAGGGGCACTACAGGGGTGGCCACTGAAGCTTTCTTT. Amino acid sequence: CASSRGTTGVATEAFF.

The chain employs TRBV4-1 and TRBJ1-5; D perhaps matches TRBD1 (6 bases). Per germline, CDR1 MGHRA and CDR2 YSYEKL. With 1 base removed from V and 10 bases from J, the gap between germline ends came to 11 bases. This CDR3 comprises 13 residues. CDR3 bases: TGCGCCAGCAGCCAAGGGAGGGGGGGCCCCCAGCATTTT. This gives the protein CASSQGRGGPQHF.

The chain is built from TRBV12-5 and TRBJ1-3; D call uncertain. Germline values: CDR1 LGHNT, CDR2 FRNRAP. The CDR3 loop spans 16 amino acids. V lost 2 bases and J 1 base, leaving 12 bases between the germline ends. The CDR3 DNA reads as TGTGCTAGTGGTTTGATCACGACACAATCTGGAAACACCATATATTTT. It specifies CASGLITTQSGNTIYF.

This clonotype appeared a few times. The chain employs TRBV6-2 or TRBV6-3 and TRBJ2-1; 8 bases are shared with TRBD2. The CDR3 totals 13 residues. The germline V gene encodes CDR1 MNHEY and CDR2 SVGEGT. V trimming: 6 bases; J trimming: 10 bases; junction bases outside the gene matches: 8. Here the CDR3 DNA reads TGTGCCAGCAGACCTACGGGGGGGTACGAGCAGTTCTTC. Its protein product is CASRPTGGYEQFF.

In this sample, this clonotype turned up once. The chain is built from TRBV29-1 and TRBJ1-2, with D uncertain. Germline-derived CDR1 and CDR2 are SQVTM and ANQGSEA. V was trimmed by 5 bases and J by 0 bases, leaving 13 bases between them. This CDR3 is 14 amino acids long. The CDR3 DNA sequence: TGCAGCGTTCTGCTTCCCGGAGCTAACTATGGCTACACCTTC. Translation gives CSVLLPGANYGYTF.

The chain uses TRBV7-8 and TRBJ1-5; D may be TRBD1 (6 bases). The CDR3 contains 14 residues. Trimming stripped 1 base from V and 4 bases from J, with 8 bases between. Germline-derived CDR1 and CDR2 are SGHVS and FQNEAQ. CDR3 protein: CASSLEQGNQPQHF. The CDR3 region has the DNA TGTGCCAGCAGCTTAGAACAGGGTAATCAGCCCCAGCATTTT.

The chain has TRBV2 and TRBJ1-1, with D maybe TRBD1 (5 bases). Germline loops: CDR1 SNHLY, CDR2 FYNNEI. The CDR3 has 13 residues. V lost 3 bases to trimming and J lost 4 bases, with 9 bases between them. This CDR3 reads CASSEGTGTEAFF. The CDR3 region has the DNA TGTGCCAGCAGTGAGGGGACCGGCACTGAAGCTTTCTTT.

The chain is built from TRBV2 and TRBJ2-1; TRBD2 agrees at 10 bases. With 3 bases clipped from V and 4 bases from J, the junction kept 3 bases outside the gene matches. Germline V CDR1 and CDR2: SNHLY, FYNNEI. The CDR3 consists of 15 residues. The CDR3 region is CASSDASGGYNEQFF. The DNA of the CDR3 is TGTGCCAGCAGTGATGCTAGCGGGGGATACAATGAGCAGTTCTTC. Full variable domain (rest looked up from reference TRBV2 and TRBJ2-1): EPEVTQTPSHQVTQMGQEVILRCVPISNHLYFYWYRQILGQKVEFLVSFYNNEISEKSEIFDDQFSVERPDGSNFTLKIRSTKLEDSAMYFCASSDASGGYNEQFFGPGTRLTVL.

This clonotype was observed at least ten times. The chain couples TRBV11-1 to TRBJ2-4, with D uncertain. The germline V gene has CDR1 SGHAT and CDR2 FQDESV (reference sequence). Trimming stripped 2 bases from V and 5 bases from J, with 16 bases between. The CDR3 totals 16 residues. CDR3 sequence reads: CASSLSRGLAQNIQYF. In DNA, the CDR3 is TGTGCCAGCAGCTTATCCAGAGGATTGGCGCAAAACATTCAGTACTTC. The full variable domain, in which reference TRBV11-1 and TRBJ2-4 provide the parts outside the CDR3, is EAEVAQSPRYKITEKSQAVAFWCDPISGHATLYWYRQILGQGPELLVQFQDESVVDDSQLPKDRFSAERLKGVDSTLKIQPAELGDSAMYLCASSLSRGLAQNIQYFGAGTRLSVL.